This T cell receptor beta chain appears in the sequencing data of a study of T cells in women clearing cervical HPV infection. Study overall: Case blood was drawn a median around 140 days after lesion detection. Study-level results: T-cell numbers per sample were unknown and may explain richness differences. Richness plus V gene abundances separated cases from controls with AUC around 0.8. It is unknown whether associations predate infection; no effector/memory or HPV-specific sorting.

On this clone itself: Its antigen is undetermined. The read stops 3 residues short of the end of the CDR3; the missing end is completed from the germline J gene.

The length of the CDR3 is 14 residues. Germline V gives CDR1 SGHTA, CDR2 FQGTGA. Libraries were prepared by immunoSEQ multiplex PCR; TCRdb keeps only in-frame clonotypes and omits some of them. The sample has about 28,000 clones. Sample: blood buffy coat. The clonotype comes from a woman between 18 and 70 years old with a cervical HPV16 infection that either progressed to CIN3+ or cleared (not recorded which). This sequence joins TRBV7-3 and TRBJ1-2; D might be TRBD1 (5 bases). The sequenced part of the CDR3 DNA is TGTGCCAGCAGCTTCGGGGGAGGGGCGGGAGGC. Encoded protein: CASSFGGGAGG. The complete CDR3 reads CASSFGGGAGGYTF.